The 29 T cell receptor beta chains below come from one sample, sequenced in a study of blood T cell repertoires in COVID-19. Sequencing was performed with immunoSEQ multiplex PCR; in TCRdb, only in-frame clones are kept and a portion is missing. This table holds approximately 250,000 clones, approximately 90% found once. Sequencing was carried out using PBMCs or T cells enriched from blood (not recorded which). These TCRs come from a woman aged 25 to 39 with acute COVID-19.

As concerns this clone: Relative to the germline gene, one junction end is altered; a read error may explain this. The chain carries TRBV7-7 and TRBJ2-1; 14 bases are shared with TRBD2. The CDR3 is 17 amino acids. From germline, CDR1 is SSHAT and CDR2 FNYEAQ (reference sequence). This chain's CDR3 is CASSYGLAGGMGNEQFF. The CDR3, as DNA: TGTGCTAGCAGCTATGGACTAGCGGGAGGCATGGGAAATGAGCAGTTCTTC.

J is TRBJ2-1 and V is TRBV10-2; 8 positions agree with TRBD2. This CDR3 has 15 amino acids. V shed 6 bases and J 3 bases; nucleotides not matched to a gene: 7. Germline-derived CDR1 and CDR2 are WSHSY and SAAADI. CDR3: CASRLGLADYNEQFF. The CDR3 coding sequence is TGCGCCAGCAGGCTCGGACTAGCAGACTACAATGAGCAGTTCTTC.

With respect to this clone: The sample carries other DNA sequences with the same CDR3. V gene TRBV6-1 combines with J gene TRBJ2-1; 10 nucleotides match TRBD2. Trimming removed 1 base from V and 4 bases from J; junction bases left unmatched: 4. CDR3 size: 16 residues. Germline V CDR1 and CDR2: MNHNS, SASEGT. CDR3 sequence: CASSEGTSGTYNEQFF. As DNA, the CDR3 is TGTGCCAGCAGTGAAGGAACTAGCGGGACGTACAATGAGCAGTTCTTC.

The chain recombines TRBV19 with TRBJ1-6; 10 nucleotides line up with TRBD1. The CDR3 contains 15 residues. Per germline, CDR1 LNHDA and CDR2 SQIVND (reference sequence). Trimming cost V 2 bases and J 11 bases; bases outside gene matches: 6. The CDR3 here is CASSIPGTGDAPLHF. In DNA, the CDR3 is TGTGCCAGTAGTATACCCGGGACAGGGGACGCACCCCTCCACTTT.

The V call is TRBV11-3, the J call TRBJ2-1, with TRBD2 identical over 8 bases. The CDR3 has 15 residues. J gave up 8 bases and V 1 base, and 7 bases lay outside the gene matches. Germline assignment: CDR1 SGHNT and CDR2 YENEEA. The CDR3 coding sequence is TGTGCCAGCAGCTTAGCGGGAGGGCCTATGCATGAGCAGTTCTTC. Translating gives CASSLAGGPMHEQFF.

The rearrangement uses TRBV19 and TRBJ2-7; 10 bases agree with TRBD1. J was trimmed by 2 bases and V by 5 bases; bases with no gene match: 15. The CDR3 totals 18 residues. Germline assignment: CDR1 LNHDA and CDR2 SQIVND (reference sequence). The CDR3 bases are TGTGCCAGTAGTGACAGGGGGCCCTCGACTGGGGGAACCTACGAGCAGTACTTC. This encodes CASSDRGPSTGGTYEQYF.

This clone was seen more than once but under ten times. The chain has TRBV29-1 and TRBJ2-7, with D possibly being TRBD2 (5 bases). Trimming left V 3 bases short and J 3 bases short, with 6 bases between. CDR3 length: 11 amino acids. Per the germline V gene, CDR1 is SQVTM and CDR2 is ANQGSEA. The DNA of the CDR3 is TGCAGCGTTGAGGAGGTCTACGAGCAGTACTTC. Protein product: CSVEEVYEQYF.

The chain is built from TRBV3-1 (or the pseudogene TRBV3-2) and TRBJ1-1; TRBD1 might be the D (6 bases). The germline V gene encodes CDR1 LGHDT and CDR2 YNNKEL (reference sequence). Deletions cut 1 base from V and 6 bases from J, with 12 bases between. The CDR3 loop spans 14 amino acids. The CDR3 bases are TGTGCCAGCAGCCAAGTCCAACAGGGCTCTGAAGCTTTCTTT. Protein: CASSQVQQGSEAFF.

This clone was observed once. The genes are TRBV7-3 and TRBJ2-1, with D possibly TRBD1 on 6 matching bases. The CDR3 is 16 residues long. CDR1 and CDR2 (germline): SGHTA, FQGTGA. Deletions cut 5 bases from V and 0 bases from J, with 14 bases between. CDR3 coding DNA: TGTGCCAGCAGCCCTACTTCGGACAGCTCCTACAATGAGCAGTTCTTC. This translates into CASSPTSDSSYNEQFF.

The chain employs TRBV9 and TRBJ2-1, with D tentatively TRBD2 (6 bases). The CDR3 length is 17 residues. The V gene's germline CDR1 is SGDLS and CDR2 YYNGEE. The V gene lost 0 bases and the J gene lost 9 bases, with 22 bases spanning the gap. The CDR3 nucleotides are TGTGCCAGCAGCGTAGCAGGGCTAGCGAGAGCATTCGCTGAGCAGTTCTTC. Translated, it gives CASSVAGLARAFAEQFF.

CDR3 loop: CSVEPSPGFEQYF. The CDR3 bases are TGCAGCGTTGAACCTTCCCCGGGGTTCGAGCAGTACTTC. The chain combines TRBV29-1 with TRBJ2-7, with D perhaps TRBD2 (5 bases). The length of the CDR3 is 13 residues. Germline values: CDR1 SQVTM, CDR2 ANQGSEA. V was pared by 2 bases and J by 6 bases, with 14 bases between.

Comments on this clone: Sequence at one end of the junction differs from germline and may be a read error. This rearrangement joins TRBV12-3 or TRBV12-4 to TRBJ2-3, with 8 bases identical to TRBD2. CDR3 size: 12 residues. The CDR3 sequence: CASSKTSEALDF. For the CDR3, the DNA is TGTGCCAGCAGTAAGACTAGCGAGGCCTTGGATTTT.

The chain carries TRBV4-1 and TRBJ2-7, with TRBD2 matching 7 bases. The CDR3 runs to 19 residues. The germline V gene encodes CDR1 MGHRA and CDR2 YSYEKL. V was pared by 1 base and J by 5 bases, with 20 bases of the junction left unmatched. In nucleotides, the CDR3 is TGCGCCAGCAGCCAAGGGTGGAACCTCGCGACTAGCCTCCTGGACGAGCAGTACTTC. This codes for CASSQGWNLATSLLDEQYF.

Only one count was recorded for this clone. CDR3 in amino acids: CASSPGTSTDTQYF. The DNA for the CDR3 is TGCGCCAGCAGCCCGGGGACAAGCACAGATACGCAGTATTTT. This sequence joins TRBV5-1 and TRBJ2-3; maybe TRBD1 (6 bases). Germline CDR1 is SGHRS and CDR2 is YFSETQ. The V end was cut by 4 bases, the J end by 0 bases, with 9 bases between. This CDR3 has 14 amino acids.

This rearrangement joins TRBV5-1 to TRBJ2-3, with 7 bases lining up with TRBD2. J was trimmed by 0 bases and V by 2 bases; bases with no gene match: 3. CDR1 and CDR2 from the germline V gene are SGHRS and YFSETQ. The CDR3 totals 15 residues. DNA of the CDR3: TGCGCCAGCAGCTTCCAGCGGGGTAGCACAGATACGCAGTATTTT. This sequence encodes CASSFQRGSTDTQYF.

The chain links TRBV19 to TRBJ2-5; TRBD2 matches at 7 bases. CDR3 size: 15 residues. From germline, CDR1 is LNHDA and CDR2 SQIVND (reference sequence). Germline trimming cut 6 bases from V and 1 base from J; bases unmatched to any gene: 8. CDR3 protein: CASRLTSVTQETQYF. In DNA form, the CDR3 reads TGTGCCAGTAGGCTAACTAGCGTGACCCAAGAGACCCAGTACTTC.

The V gene is TRBV24-1, the J gene TRBJ2-2, with TRBD2 matching over 13 bases. The CDR3 loop spans 16 amino acids. CDR1 KGHDR and CDR2 SFDVKD come from the germline V gene. Trimming at V came to 3 bases and at J to 7 bases, leaving 4 bases not matched to a gene. CDR3 sequence: CATSDTSGRGIGELFF. CDR3 nucleotide sequence: TGTGCCACCAGTGATACTAGCGGGAGGGGGATCGGGGAGCTGTTTTTT.

The V call is TRBV4-1, the J call TRBJ2-2; D is uncertain. CDR3 length: 13 amino acids. V dropped 0 bases and J dropped 6 bases, with 5 bases sitting between them. CDR1 MGHRA and CDR2 YSYEKL come from the germline V gene. CDR3 nucleotide sequence: TGCGCCAGCAGCCAAGATCCCTCCGGGGAGCTGTTTTTT. Residues: CASSQDPSGELFF.

This chain uses TRBV2 with TRBJ2-7; 7 positions agree with TRBD2. V was pared by 9 bases and J by 3 bases, with 11 bases of the junction left unmatched. Germline V gives CDR1 SNHLY, CDR2 FYNNEI. CDR3 length: 14 amino acids. CDR3: CASVGGAGDYEQYF. As DNA, the CDR3 is TGTGCCAGTGTAGGTGGGGCGGGAGACTACGAGCAGTACTTC.

The V call is TRBV15, the J call TRBJ2-3, with 7 bases lining up with TRBD2. Germline loops: CDR1 LNHNV, CDR2 YYDKDF (reference sequence). This CDR3 is 15 amino acids long. The V and J ends lost 5 bases and 7 bases, in that order; junction bases with no gene match: 12. The CDR3 protein is CATSSGGGRTNTQYF. The CDR3 bases are TGTGCCACCAGCTCTGGGGGGGGGAGAACAAATACGCAGTATTTT. The complete variable domain, with remaining parts taken from reference TRBV15 and TRBJ2-3, reads DAMVIQNPRYQVTQFGKPVTLSCSQTLNHNVMYWYQQKSSQAPKLLFHYYDKDFNNEADTPDNFQSRRPNTSFCFLDIRSPGLGDTAMYLCATSSGGGRTNTQYFGPGTRLTVL.

The rearrangement links TRBV19 to TRBJ1-1; a weak D match, TRBD1 (5 bases). CDR1 is LNHDA and CDR2 is SQIVND in the germline V gene (reference sequence). The CDR3 runs 13 residues. V was shortened by 5 bases and J by 4 bases, with 11 bases between the two germline ends. The chain's CDR3 is CASSDRGTTEAFF. In nucleotides, the CDR3 is TGTGCCAGTAGTGATCGGGGGACCACTGAAGCTTTCTTT. The variable domain in full, completed from reference TRBV19 and TRBJ1-1, reads DGGITQSPKYLFRKEGQNVTLSCEQNLNHDAMYWYRQDPGQGLRLIYYSQIVNDFQKGDIAEGYSVSREKKESFPLTVTSAQKNPTAFYLCASSDRGTTEAFFGQGTRLTVV.

The V gene is TRBV5-1, the J gene TRBJ2-1; 10 bases align to TRBD2. Germline assignment: CDR1 SGHRS and CDR2 YFSETQ. The CDR3 extends over 16 amino acids. The V segment lost 5 bases and the J segment 4 bases; nucleotides outside the gene matches: 9. The CDR3 here is CASRRGGTSEYNEQFF. For the CDR3, the DNA is TGCGCCAGCAGGCGGGGGGGGACTAGCGAGTACAATGAGCAGTTCTTC.

The gene calls are TRBV3-1 (or the pseudogene TRBV3-2) and TRBJ1-4, with 7 bases matching TRBD1. The V segment lost 4 bases and the J segment 3 bases; nucleotides outside the gene matches: 5. The CDR3 is 15 residues long. Germline CDR1 LGHDT, CDR2 YNNKEL (reference sequence). CDR3 nucleotide sequence: TGTGCCAGCAGCCCTACAGGGGTTGCTAATGAAAAACTGTTTTTT. This gives the protein CASSPTGVANEKLFF.

The chain couples TRBV4-2 to TRBJ2-3; 15 positions agree with TRBD2. The V segment lost 4 bases and the J segment 6 bases; nucleotides outside the gene matches: 2. Looked up from germline, CDR1 is LGHNA and CDR2 is YNFKEQ. This CDR3 is 15 amino acids long. CDR3 loop: CASSPGLAGGDTQYF. In nucleotides, the CDR3 is TGTGCCAGCAGCCCAGGACTAGCGGGAGGGGATACGCAGTATTTT.

The rearrangement uses TRBV18 and TRBJ1-3; 8 positions agree with TRBD1. Germline loops: CDR1 KGHSH, CDR2 LQKENI. This CDR3 comprises 14 residues. Losses at the gene ends were 4 bases for V and 4 bases for J; bases not matched to a gene: 3. This CDR3 reads CASSRGTGGNTIYF. In DNA form, the CDR3 reads TGTGCCAGCTCACGTGGGACAGGAGGAAACACCATATATTTT.

The chain uses TRBV27 and TRBJ2-2; unclear D gene. Germline lookup yields CDR1 MNHEY and CDR2 SMNVEV (reference sequence). V gave up 1 base and J gave up 4 bases, with 16 bases separating them. This CDR3 is 17 amino acids long. CDR3 nucleotide sequence: TGTGCCAGCAGTTTATTAGTGTCCCGGGTAGGCACCGGGGAGCTGTTTTTT. Encoded protein: CASSLLVSRVGTGELFF.

The J gene is TRBJ1-2, the V gene TRBV12-3 or TRBV12-4; TRBD1 is a possible D gene (5 bases). CDR3 length: 13 residues. Trimming stripped 3 bases from V and 5 bases from J, with 10 bases between. CDR3 DNA: TGTGCCAGCAGTTTGGGGGGTGGATATGGCTACACCTTC. Translated: CASSLGGGYGYTF.

This clone was counted a single time. The V call is TRBV14, the J call TRBJ2-3, with D maybe TRBD2 (5 bases). The CDR3 sequence is 14 residues long. Trimming cost V 6 bases and J 5 bases, with 15 bases left between them. CDR1 is SGHDN, CDR2 FVKESK, per germline. CDR3 in DNA: TGTGCCAGCAGTCCGACCGGGGTTTTAGATACGCAGTATTTT. It translates to CASSPTGVLDTQYF.

The V gene is TRBV24-1, the J gene TRBJ1-2; D gene uncertain. Trimming removed 1 base from V and 4 bases from J, with 9 bases in between. Germline-derived CDR1 and CDR2 are KGHDR and SFDVKD. CDR3 length: 14 residues. The CDR3 sequence is CATSDFRQAYGYTF. CDR3 bases: TGTGCCACCAGTGATTTCAGGCAAGCCTATGGCTACACCTTC.